This T cell receptor beta chain was found in a study of blood T cell repertoires in COVID-19. Study as a whole: From the United States, Italy and Spain came samples of acute and convalescent COVID-19. Sources were T cells, B-cell-depleted T cells, or PBMCs; the material itself was cDNA or gDNA.

Authors' data handling: From reference gene primer amplification, estimates of nucleated cell counts were derived. Data came from immunoSEQ multiplex PCR; TCRdb stores just in-frame clones and leaves some out. Clone size and the V and J calls come from that table; the DNA yielded D and trimming. The sample shows about 230,000 clones, around 83% of them seen only once. Trimming removed 1 base at V and 6 bases at J, with 10 bases between. From germline, CDR1 is SEHNR and CDR2 FQNEAQ (reference sequence). The CDR3 loop spans 14 amino acids. This TCR came from a woman aged 50 to 60 with acute or convalescent COVID-19. Sequencing was carried out using peripheral blood. The J gene is TRBJ2-1, the V gene TRBV7-9; no reliable D call. The CDR3 nucleotides are TGTGCCAGCAGCTTAGAGACACCTCGCAATGAGCAGTTCTTC. Its protein product is CASSLETPRNEQFF. Using reference TRBV7-9 and TRBJ2-1 for the parts outside the CDR3, the full variable domain is DTGVSQNPRHKITKRGQNVTFRCDPISEHNRLYWYRQTLGQGPEFLTYFQNEAQLEKSRLLSDRFSAERPKGSFSTLEIQRTEQGDSAMYLCASSLETPRNEQFFGPGTRLTVL.